This record concerns one T cell receptor (beta chain) sequence. Other DNA sequences in this sample translate to the same CDR3. The length of the CDR3 is 14 residues. From germline, CDR1 is SEHNR and CDR2 FQNEAQ (reference sequence). V shed 1 base, J shed 5 bases, and the junction held 5 bases outside the gene matches. In the PCR, 60 Vbeta and 13 Jbeta primers were used. Assay: immunoSEQ multiplex PCR; the TCRdb copy retains only in-frame clones and omits some. The data show 120,000 or so clones, approximately 80% seen once. This entry belongs to a study of cytomegalovirus exposure and HLA in healthy donors.

Sequencing was done on a sample of PBMCs. This rearrangement joins TRBV7-9 to TRBJ2-7, with 7 bases lining up with TRBD1. The clonotype was recovered from a man in his forties or fifties in good health and CMV-seronegative. The CDR3 DNA follows: TGTGCCAGCAGCTTAGAGGGGGCTCGTAACGAGCAGTACTTC. Its protein is CASSLEGARNEQYF.